The rows below give T cell receptor beta chains drawn from one sample of a study of blood T cells in healthy people across ages. TCRdb analysed the 5' RACE reads with MiXCR anew, one entry per CDR3 protein. The sample has some 800,000 distinct CDR3 sequences, roughly 25% seen once. The same data also went into a second study, on T cells of mothers and their children.

Material: blood. The receptor set was obtained from a boy younger than 18 in good health. Each CDR3 is given with its conserved first and last residue. D genes are given only for firm matches. Size is stated for part of the rows, as once, few or many counts, or as a class when the clone is expanded.

V: TRBV7-2
J: TRBJ2-2
size: NA
D: TRBD2
DNA: TGTACCAGCAGCTTAGGGACGGGAGGGCCTCCCACCGGGGAGCTGTTTTTT
CDR3: CTSSLGTGGPPTGELFF

V: TRBV6-2/TRBV6-3
J: TRBJ1-1
size: NA
D: NA
DNA: TGTGCCAGCAGGGGGATTAGCCCTGAAGCTTTCTTT
CDR3: CASRGISPEAFF

V: TRBV7-3
J: TRBJ2-5
size: NA
D: TRBD2
DNA: TGTGCCAGCAGCTCCTCTGGGGGAGGGTCCCAGTACTTC
CDR3: CASSSSGGGSQYF

V: TRBV15
J: TRBJ2-7
size: NA
D: TRBD2
DNA: TGTGCCACCAGCAGCCTGCTAGCGGGAGGCACCTACGAGCAGTACTTC
CDR3: CATSSLLAGGTYEQYF

V: TRBV7-2
J: TRBJ1-4
size: few
D: TRBD1
DNA: TGTGCCAGCAGCTCCCCGACAGGGAGTAGCGAAAAACTGTTTTTT
CDR3: CASSSPTGSSEKLFF

V: TRBV3-1
J: TRBJ2-2
size: NA
D: NA
DNA: TGTGCCAGCAGCATGAACACCGGGGAGCTGTTTTTT
CDR3: CASSMNTGELFF

V: TRBV13
J: TRBJ1-1
size: few
D: NA
DNA: TGTGCCAGCAGCCTCCCCGGGGGGGGTTCTACTGAAGCTTTCTTT
CDR3: CASSLPGGGSTEAFF

V: TRBV11-3
J: TRBJ2-3
size: few
D: NA
DNA: TGTGCCAGCAGCTTAGATAAGGATACGCAGTATTTT
CDR3: CASSLDKDTQYF

V: TRBV11-1
J: TRBJ2-7
size: NA
D: NA
DNA: TGTGCCAGCAGCTTAGAGGTGACCGAGCAGTACTTC
CDR3: CASSLEVTEQYF

V: TRBV27
J: TRBJ1-2
size: NA
D: NA
DNA: TGTGCCAGCAGTTTATCGCAAGGGCAGGGAATAGGCTATGGCTACACCTTC
CDR3: CASSLSQGQGIGYGYTF

V: TRBV6-1
J: TRBJ1-1
size: few
D: NA
DNA: TGTGCCAGCAGTGAAGGGTACAACACTGAAGCTTTCTTT
CDR3: CASSEGYNTEAFF

V: TRBV25-1
J: TRBJ2-5
size: few
D: TRBD1
DNA: TGTGCCGGCAGTGATCATAGGGGGCGAGAGACCCAGTACTTC
CDR3: CAGSDHRGRETQYF

V: TRBV6-1
J: TRBJ2-7
size: once
D: NA
DNA: TGTGCCAGCAGGCCGCTCCTCTCCTACGAGCAGTACTTC
CDR3: CASRPLLSYEQYF

V: TRBV6-5
J: TRBJ1-2
size: NA
D: NA
DNA: TGTGCCAGCAGTTACAGCGGGGGCGCGTGGGGCTACACCTTC
CDR3: CASSYSGGAWGYTF

V: TRBV29-1
J: TRBJ2-1
size: few
D: NA
DNA: TGCGGCGGAGGGGGGGGCAATTACAATGAGCAGTTCTTC
CDR3: CGGGGGNYNEQFF

V: TRBV11-3
J: TRBJ2-3
size: few
D: NA
DNA: TGTGCCAGCAGCCCCGGGATCACAGATACGCAGTATTTT
CDR3: CASSPGITDTQYF

V: TRBV27
J: TRBJ2-6
size: NA
D: NA
DNA: TGTGCCAGCGCCCGTAGTGGTGCGATCCCCACTGGGGCCAACGTCCTGACTTTC
CDR3: CASARSGAIPTGANVLTF

V: TRBV4-3
J: TRBJ1-5
size: NA
D: NA
DNA: TGCGCCAGCAGCCAAGACGCAGGTACCTGTAATCAGCCCCAGCATTTT
CDR3: CASSQDAGTCNQPQHF

V: TRBV7-9
J: TRBJ2-5
size: many
D: NA
DNA: TGTGCCAGCAGCTTCGTAGAGACCCAGTACTTC
CDR3: CASSFVETQYF

V: TRBV20-1
J: TRBJ1-1
size: NA
D: NA
DNA: TGCAGTGCTCGATCCGCAGAGTCGAACACTGAAGCTTTCTTT
CDR3: CSARSAESNTEAFF

V: TRBV29-1
J: TRBJ2-1
size: NA
D: NA
DNA: TGCAGCGTTGACGTGGGACTGCATACCTACAATGAGCAGTTCTTC
CDR3: CSVDVGLHTYNEQFF

V: TRBV4-3
J: TRBJ2-7
size: NA
D: NA
DNA: TGCGCCAGCAGCCAAGTATACCTAGTCTCCTACGAGCAGTACTTC
CDR3: CASSQVYLVSYEQYF

V: TRBV12-3/TRBV12-4
J: TRBJ2-3
size: few
D: NA
DNA: TGTGCCAGCAGCCCTCCACAGCGAAAGCTTTGGGACACGCAGTATTTT
CDR3: CASSPPQRKLWDTQYF

V: TRBV20-1
J: TRBJ1-4
size: few
D: NA
DNA: TGCAGTGCTAGACGGGAGGCGGGGGGGGCGCCGGAAAAACTGTTTTTT
CDR3: CSARREAGGAPEKLFF

V: TRBV6-2/TRBV6-3
J: TRBJ1-4
size: few
D: NA
DNA: TGTGCCAGCAGTTACCGCCGGAGGGACGCGGGGGAAAAACTGTTTTTT
CDR3: CASSYRRRDAGEKLFF

V: TRBV29-1
J: TRBJ1-4
size: NA
D: NA
DNA: TGCAGCGGTTCTAGGGGCCTTAATGAAAAACTGTTTTTT
CDR3: CSGSRGLNEKLFF

V: TRBV27
J: TRBJ1-2
size: few
D: TRBD1
DNA: TGTGCCAGCAAACCCCGACAGGGACCGTATGGCTACACCTTC
CDR3: CASKPRQGPYGYTF

V: TRBV7-2
J: TRBJ2-3
size: NA
D: TRBD2
DNA: TGTGCCAGCAGCTTAAACCCCCCAGCGGGGGGAGAGTGGTATACGCAGTATTTT
CDR3: CASSLNPPAGGEWYTQYF

V: TRBV4-2
J: TRBJ2-3
size: NA
D: TRBD2
DNA: TGTGCCAGCAGCCAAGAACGAGCGGGAGTGACAGATACGCAGTATTTT
CDR3: CASSQERAGVTDTQYF

V: TRBV7-2
J: TRBJ2-3
size: NA
D: NA
DNA: TGTGCCAGCAGCTTAGGTAGGTCCGGGACCAAATCTGGAGCAGATACGCAGTATTTT
CDR3: CASSLGRSGTKSGADTQYF

V: TRBV7-2
J: TRBJ2-7
size: NA
D: NA
DNA: TGTGCCAGCTCACGGCCCAGCTACGAGCAGTACTTC
CDR3: CASSRPSYEQYF

V: TRBV7-9
J: TRBJ2-5
size: NA
D: TRBD2
DNA: TGTGCCAGCAGCCCCGGGACTAGTCTACAAGAGACCCAGTACTTC
CDR3: CASSPGTSLQETQYF

V: TRBV29-1
J: TRBJ2-7
size: NA
D: NA
DNA: TGCAGCGGAGGGATGTCCTACGAGCAGTACTTC
CDR3: CSGGMSYEQYF

V: TRBV30
J: TRBJ2-2
size: NA
D: NA
DNA: TGTGCCTGGAGCCTCGGGCTAGGCACCGGGGAGCTGTTTTTT
CDR3: CAWSLGLGTGELFF

V: TRBV10-3
J: TRBJ2-5
size: few
D: NA
DNA: TGTGCCATCAGTAAACAGGGCGAGGAGACCCAGTACTTC
CDR3: CAISKQGEETQYF

V: TRBV15
J: TRBJ1-4
size: few
D: TRBD1
DNA: TGTGCCACCAGCAGGGGACAGGGGTTGGAAAAACTGTTTTTT
CDR3: CATSRGQGLEKLFF

V: TRBV7-9
J: TRBJ1-5
size: NA
D: NA
DNA: TGTGCCAGCAGCCGGACGGATAGCAATCAGCCCCAGCATTTT
CDR3: CASSRTDSNQPQHF

V: TRBV20-1
J: TRBJ2-1
size: NA
D: TRBD2
DNA: TGCAGTGCTAGAGATCCGGCTAGCGGGAGCGAGCAGTTCTTC
CDR3: CSARDPASGSEQFF

V: TRBV4-3
J: TRBJ1-4
size: NA
D: TRBD1
DNA: TGCGCCAGCAGCCACTCCGGGACAGGGGATGAAAAACTGTTTTTT
CDR3: CASSHSGTGDEKLFF

V: TRBV7-7
J: TRBJ2-2
size: few
D: NA
DNA: TGTGCTAGCAGGGCTGTACAGGACGCCGGGGAGCTGTTTTTT
CDR3: CASRAVQDAGELFF

V: TRBV5-8
J: TRBJ2-1
size: NA
D: TRBD1
DNA: TGTGCCAGCAGCTTGACTAAGACAGGGGACGCCTACAATGAGCAGTTCTTC
CDR3: CASSLTKTGDAYNEQFF

V: TRBV27
J: TRBJ1-4
size: few
D: NA
DNA: TGTGCCAGCAAAGGGACATATAATGAAAAACTGTTTTTT
CDR3: CASKGTYNEKLFF

V: TRBV20-1
J: TRBJ2-7
size: NA
D: TRBD2
DNA: TGCAGTGCTCCGAGTCGGAGCGGGGGGGCAGCTCACGAGCAGTACTTC
CDR3: CSAPSRSGGAAHEQYF

V: TRBV7-2
J: TRBJ1-4
size: few
D: NA
DNA: TGTGCCAGCAGCTCCCCGGGATTAGGTGAAAAACTGTTTTTT
CDR3: CASSSPGLGEKLFF

V: TRBV7-2
J: TRBJ2-3
size: many
D: TRBD2
DNA: TGTGCCAGCAGCTTAGCCGGGCTAGCGGTGTTGGACGGTACGCAGTATTTT
CDR3: CASSLAGLAVLDGTQYF

V: TRBV29-1
J: TRBJ1-3
size: few
D: TRBD1
DNA: TGCAGCGTTGGGGATTGGGACAGTGGAAACACCATATATTTT
CDR3: CSVGDWDSGNTIYF

V: TRBV11-2
J: TRBJ2-1
size: NA
D: NA
DNA: TGTGCCAGCACGCCCCCGGGTCGAGGCTATGAGCAGTTCTTC
CDR3: CASTPPGRGYEQFF

V: TRBV7-9
J: TRBJ2-1
size: NA
D: TRBD2
DNA: TGTGCCAGCAGCTACCCGATTAGACTAGCGGGAGTGCGGAATGAGCAGTTCTTC
CDR3: CASSYPIRLAGVRNEQFF

V: TRBV12-3/TRBV12-4
J: TRBJ2-2
size: NA
D: TRBD2
DNA: TGTGCCAGCAGACCGGGACTAAACACCGGGGAGCTGTTTTTT
CDR3: CASRPGLNTGELFF

V: TRBV5-1
J: TRBJ2-7
size: NA
D: NA
DNA: TGCGCCAGCAGCGTAATTGGAGGGGCGGTCTACGAGCAGTACTTC
CDR3: CASSVIGGAVYEQYF

V: TRBV4-3
J: TRBJ2-2
size: few
D: TRBD1
DNA: TGCGCCAGCAGCCTCCAACAGGGGGCGGAGAACACCGGGGAGCTGTTTTTT
CDR3: CASSLQQGAENTGELFF

V: TRBV25-1
J: TRBJ2-5
size: NA
D: NA
DNA: TGTGCCAGCGAGGAAGGGGCCCAGTACTTC
CDR3: CASEEGAQYF

V: TRBV24-1
J: TRBJ2-6
size: few
D: NA
DNA: TGTGCCACCAGTGATTCGGGTCCCGGGACATCTGGGGCCAACGTCCTGACTTTC
CDR3: CATSDSGPGTSGANVLTF

V: TRBV20-1
J: TRBJ2-1
size: NA
D: NA
DNA: TGCAGTGCTAGAGTTAGTAGCCCTGGCTCCTACAATGAGCAGTTCTTC
CDR3: CSARVSSPGSYNEQFF

V: TRBV29-1
J: TRBJ2-5
size: few
D: TRBD1
DNA: TGCAGCGCGCCGGGACAGTCAGGGAAGACCCAGTACTTC
CDR3: CSAPGQSGKTQYF